This T cell receptor beta chain was sequenced for a study of glioma-infiltrating T cells. Study-wide points: Gliomas, especially low-grade, showed above-expected tissue-blood divergence; non-neoplastic patients showed below.

Using RNA template, CDR3s of TCR alpha and beta were amplified with iRepertoire arm-PCR. TCRdb itself ran the multiplex PCR reads through MiXCR, one entry per CDR3 protein. This sample has roughly 120,000 distinct CDR3 sequences, with 25% found just once. V dropped 3 bases and J dropped 4; count of bases not matched to a gene: 9. Germline CDR1 is MRHNA and CDR2 is SNTAGT. CDR3 length: 16 amino acids. This clonotype has ten or more counts. The antigen remains unidentified. This receptor was obtained from a human donor with low-grade glioma or glioblastoma, undergoing nonglioma brain surgery, or in good health (not recorded which). V is TRBV6-4 and J is TRBJ1-2; 9 nucleotides agree with TRBD1. The sequenced material came from glioma tissue, nonneoplastic brain tissue, or PBMCs (not recorded which). CDR3 region: CASSELPGQGSYGYTF. As DNA, the CDR3 is TGTGCCAGCAGTGAGCTTCCCGGACAGGGGAGCTATGGCTACACCTTC.